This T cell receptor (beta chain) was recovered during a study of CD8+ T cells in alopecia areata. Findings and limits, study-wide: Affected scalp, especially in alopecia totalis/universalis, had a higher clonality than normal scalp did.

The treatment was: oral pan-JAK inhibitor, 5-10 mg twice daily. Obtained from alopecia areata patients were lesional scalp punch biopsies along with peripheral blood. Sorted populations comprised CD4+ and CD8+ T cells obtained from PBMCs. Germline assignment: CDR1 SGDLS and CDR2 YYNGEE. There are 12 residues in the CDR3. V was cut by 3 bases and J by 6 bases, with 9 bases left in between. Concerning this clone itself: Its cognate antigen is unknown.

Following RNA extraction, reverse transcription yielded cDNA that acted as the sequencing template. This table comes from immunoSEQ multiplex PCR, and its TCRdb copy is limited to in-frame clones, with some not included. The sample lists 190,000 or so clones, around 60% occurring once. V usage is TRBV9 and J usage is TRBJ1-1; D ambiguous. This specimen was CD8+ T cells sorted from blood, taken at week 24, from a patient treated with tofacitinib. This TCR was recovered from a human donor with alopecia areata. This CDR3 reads CASSAHGSEAFF. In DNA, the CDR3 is TGTGCCAGCAGCGCCCACGGATCTGAAGCTTTCTTT. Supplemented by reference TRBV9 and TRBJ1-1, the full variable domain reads DSGVTQTPKHLITATGQRVTLRCSPRSGDLSVYWYQQSLDQGLQFLIQYYNGEERAKGNILERFSAQQFPDLHSELNLSSLELGDSALYFCASSAHGSEAFFGQGTRLTVV.